This TCR beta chain was sequenced during a study of shared clonotypes between healthy human individuals. General study results and limits: Clonotypes which were not shared had lower generation probabilities than clonotypes that all four donors shared.

In germline, CDR1 is SGHTA, CDR2 FQGNSA. This CDR3 contains 16 residues. J gave up 4 bases and V 3 bases, and 7 bases lay outside the gene matches. Clones were read by immunoSEQ multiplex PCR, and TCRdb kept only the in-frame ones, dropping some. Among about 800,000 clones, about 97% were seen once, and the ten largest hold under 0.3%. Concerning this clone: Antigen specificity is unknown.

CD45RO-negative CD8 cells positively selected for CCR7 made up the naive population, which excluded terminally differentiated effector memory CD45RA+ cells. This chain connects TRBV7-2 to TRBJ1-5; 9 bases match TRBD1. The sequenced sample consisted of naive CD8+ T cells sorted from blood. The source is a man aged 25 to 40 in good health. CDR3 in amino acids: CASSFSTGGMNQPQHF. The DNA of the CDR3 is TGTGCCAGCAGCTTTTCGACAGGGGGGATGAATCAGCCCCAGCATTTT.